The rows below give T cell receptor beta chains drawn from one sample of a study of shared clonotypes between healthy human individuals. This table comes from immunoSEQ multiplex PCR, and its TCRdb copy is limited to in-frame clones, with some not included. The repertoire includes about 2.4 million clones, more than 85% of them detected once, and approximately 0.36% sits in the top ten. Sequencing input: naive CD4+ T cells from PBMCs. The receptors were gathered from a man in his late teens or twenties in good health. Some clones in this sample may be carry-over from other donors' samples. CDR3s leave out the opening cysteine and the closing phenylalanine or tryptophan.

>TRBJ2-7|TRBV2
ASSFGQGWDEQY
>TRBJ2-1|TRBV28
ASSEGQTYNEQF
>TRBJ2-3|TRBV4-1
ASSQPGTDTQY
>TRBJ1-1|TRBV29-1
SVCEDMNTEAF
>TRBJ2-1|TRBV20-1
SARVHEQF
>TRBJ1-5|TRBV18
ASSRGQGINQPQH
>TRBJ1-2|TRBV7-9
ASSESTGGST
>TRBJ2-3|TRBV5-1
ASSWTGQRDTQY
>TRBJ2-7|TRBV12-5
ASGPDTYEQY
>TRBJ2-7|TRBV9
ASSVGLAGEGLIYEQY
>TRBJ2-1|TRBV9
ASSPAGSSYNEQF
>TRBJ2-2|TRBV28
ASSPGQFTGELF
>TRBJ2-7|TRBV2
ASKRDRDPPEQY
>TRBJ2-2|TRBV2
ASIKPGGANTGELF
>TRBJ1-2|TRBV6-5
ASSYLDKGGYT
>TRBJ2-7|TRBV6-8
ASSYPSRAEQY
>TRBJ2-2|TRBV11-3
ASSLEVRTGANTGELF
>TRBJ1-5|TRBV6-5
ASKGFKGNQPQH
>TRBJ1-4|TRBV9
ASSVAGRFSEKLF
>TRBJ1-2|TRBV19
ASSELRGSYGYT
>TRBJ2-3|TRBV27
ASSLRLAGGPSTDTQY
>TRBJ2-2|TRBV10-3
AANGRQGNTGELF
>TRBJ1-2|TRBV28
ASSLGVWGQGRNYGYT